These 15 T cell receptor beta chains were sequenced from one sample in a study of intratumoral heterogeneity in liver cancer. Receptor amplification or capture employed the immunoSEQ multiplex PCR assay. TCRdb re-hosts the immuneACCESS table, in-frame sequences only. Its copies lack some clones; in the studies checked, an unresolved V gene accounts for under half of them, and the cause for the rest is not known. The sample records 20,000 to 25,000 clones, around 75% of which are singletons. About 15% of the sample is held by the ten biggest clonotypes. The sample was tumor-adjacent normal tissue, taken before any cancer treatment. The source is a woman aged 65 to 85 with hepatocellular carcinoma.

The V call is TRBV28, the J call TRBJ2-7; D not certain. From germline, CDR1 is MDHEN and CDR2 SYDVKM. There are 11 residues in the CDR3. Trimming removed 4 bases at V and 3 bases at J, with 4 bases between. The CDR3 spells CASSSHYEQYF. DNA of the CDR3: TGTGCCAGCAGTTCCCACTACGAGCAGTACTTC.

The chain carries TRBV14 and TRBJ2-1, with 7 bases aligning to TRBD2. The germline V gene encodes CDR1 SGHDN and CDR2 FVKESK. V shed 4 bases, J shed 5 bases, and the junction held 11 bases outside the gene matches. The CDR3 sequence is 16 residues long. The CDR3 region has the DNA TGTGCCAGCAGCCCCAAAGTGAGCGGGGTCGACAATGAGCAGTTCTTC. Protein product: CASSPKVSGVDNEQFF.

The V and J genes are TRBV6-5 and TRBJ1-3; 7 nucleotides align to TRBD1. The trim removed 4 bases at V and 0 bases at J, leaving 3 bases unmatched. The CDR3 covers 15 residues. Germline V lookup: CDR1 MNHEY, CDR2 SVGAGI. The DNA of the CDR3 is TGTGCCAGCAGTTTACAGGGGCTCTCTGGAAACACCATATATTTT. Translating it yields CASSLQGLSGNTIYF.

The chain couples TRBV5-4 to TRBJ1-1, with TRBD1 matching over 8 bases. CDR1 is SGHNT and CDR2 is YYREEE in the germline V gene (reference sequence). V shed 4 bases, J shed 7 bases, and the junction held 12 bases outside the gene matches. The CDR3 consists of 15 residues. CDR3 nucleotides: TGTGCCAGCAGCCCTGGGGTAGGACAGGGCGATGAAGCTTTCTTT. The encoded protein is CASSPGVGQGDEAFF.

The rearrangement uses TRBV2 and TRBJ1-1; D is uncertain. The V end lost 5 bases, the J end lost 3 bases, and 4 bases lay between the germline ends. There are 11 residues in the CDR3. Germline CDR1 SNHLY, CDR2 FYNNEI. CDR3 sequence: CASSLDTEAFF. The CDR3 DNA is TGTGCCAGCAGTCTGGACACTGAAGCTTTCTTT.

The chain combines TRBV7-2 with TRBJ2-7, with 8 nucleotides matching TRBD2. J gave up 7 bases and V 3 bases, and 11 bases lay outside the gene matches. Germline CDR1 and CDR2: SGHTA and FQGNSA. CDR3 length equals 15 residues. The CDR3 region has the DNA TGTGCCAGCAGCTTCGCTTCAGCGGGAGCGGGGGAGCAGTACTTC. Translation gives CASSFASAGAGEQYF.

The chain is built from TRBV6-5 and TRBJ2-3, with 13 positions matching TRBD2. CDR1 and CDR2 from the germline V gene are MNHEY and SVGAGI. The V and J ends lost 2 bases and 5 bases, in that order; junction bases with no gene match: 4. The CDR3 contains 16 residues. CDR3 DNA sequence: TGTGCCAGCAGTTACGGACTAGCGGGGGATCTAGATACGCAGTATTTT. It translates to CASSYGLAGDLDTQYF.

The V gene is TRBV5-4, the J gene TRBJ2-2; D perhaps matches TRBD1 (5 bases). The V and J ends lost 1 base and 8 bases respectively, with 15 bases between them. Germline-derived CDR1 and CDR2 are SGHNT and YYREEE (reference sequence). The CDR3 spans 15 residues. DNA for the CDR3: TGTGCCAGCAGCTTGAGTGGGGCGCAGTCAGGGGAGCTGTTTTTT. Its protein product is CASSLSGAQSGELFF.

The chain is built from TRBV4-1 and TRBJ1-2; TRBD1 matches at 7 bases. The J segment lost 8 bases and the V segment lost 2 bases, leaving 8 bases of the junction unmatched. Germline-derived CDR1 and CDR2 are MGHRA and YSYEKL. This CDR3 comprises 14 residues. DNA of the CDR3: TGCGCCAGCAGCCAACAACAGGGGAACCGGGGCTACACCTTC. The encoded protein is CASSQQQGNRGYTF.

The chain is built from TRBV7-9 and TRBJ2-5; 10 bases are shared with TRBD1. CDR1 and CDR2 (germline): SEHNR, FQNEAQ (reference sequence). Trimming at V came to 10 bases and at J to 4 bases, leaving 9 bases not matched to a gene. The CDR3 is 14 amino acids. CDR3 residues: CATPGTGASETQYF. As DNA, the CDR3 is TGTGCCACTCCCGGGACAGGGGCATCAGAGACCCAGTACTTC.

The chain combines TRBV19 with TRBJ1-1; weak D call: TRBD1 (5 bases). In germline, CDR1 is LNHDA, CDR2 SQIVND (reference sequence). CDR3 size: 12 residues. V was trimmed by 9 bases and J by 2 bases, leaving 10 bases between them. This CDR3 reads CASQGVNTEAFF. In nucleotides, the CDR3 is TGTGCCAGCCAAGGGGTCAACACTGAAGCTTTCTTT.

This CDR3 reads CASSFGASGNTIYF. For the CDR3, the DNA is TGTGCCAGCAGTTTTGGTGCTTCTGGAAACACCATATATTTT. This chain uses TRBV28 with TRBJ1-3; the D is unclear. The CDR3 loop spans 14 amino acids. The ends were cut back, 3 bases at V and 1 base at J, with 7 bases in the middle. CDR1 and CDR2 from the germline V gene are MDHEN and SYDVKM.

The chain employs TRBV10-3 and TRBJ2-3, with D possibly TRBD2 on 5 matching bases. Trimming cost V 4 bases and J 11 bases, with 25 bases left between them. Germline CDR1 is ENHRY and CDR2 is SYGVKD. The CDR3 runs 16 residues. The CDR3 coding sequence is TGTGCCATCAGTGCTGGGAGCGGCCAAGGCTCGGGAAGGCAGTATTTT. Protein sequence: CAISAGSGQGSGRQYF.

The V gene is TRBV7-9, the J gene TRBJ2-1; D not certain. CDR1 is SEHNR, CDR2 FQNEAQ, per germline (reference sequence). This CDR3 has 15 amino acids. The V end was cut by 2 bases, the J end by 0 bases, with 8 bases between. CDR3 coding DNA: TGTGCCAGCAGCTTATTTGGCGGCTCCTACAATGAGCAGTTCTTC. Translating it yields CASSLFGGSYNEQFF.

V and J are TRBV10-3 and TRBJ1-2; D possibly corresponds to TRBD1 (6 bases). Germline CDR1 is ENHRY and CDR2 is SYGVKD. This CDR3 is 16 amino acids long. Trimming stripped 4 bases from V and 7 bases from J, with 22 bases between. CDR3 bases: TGTGCCATCAGTGCTTGGGGAAGACAGGCCGTCGCTGGCTACACCTTC. Protein sequence: CAISAWGRQAVAGYTF.